Reported below is one T cell receptor beta chain. Its antigen is not identified. The method was immunoSEQ multiplex PCR; TCRdb's version includes in-frame clones alone and lacks a portion of them. The profile shows about 4,300 clones, over 60% of them singletons. Eligibility required adulthood, ileal or ileocolonic Crohn's disease and indicated ileocolonic resection. Per germline, CDR1 MNHEY and CDR2 SMNVEV (reference sequence). Trimming removed 5 bases at V and 0 bases at J, with 16 bases between. The CDR3 contains 17 residues. This specimen belongs to a study of T cell repertoires in ileal Crohn's disease. Background on the study: Postoperative therapy was given to about half: 10 to 12 thiopurines, roughly 18 anti-TNF agents.

Study outcomes and limitations: Mucosal expansions were suggested to be mainly CD8 T cells.

The V call is TRBV27, the J call TRBJ2-2; D is unresolved. Sample: ileal tissue. The TCR originated in an adult with Crohn's disease. The CDR3 here is CASSISITRANTGELFF. CDR3 nucleotides: TGTGCCAGCAGTATCTCCATTACACGGGCGAACACCGGGGAGCTGTTTTTT.